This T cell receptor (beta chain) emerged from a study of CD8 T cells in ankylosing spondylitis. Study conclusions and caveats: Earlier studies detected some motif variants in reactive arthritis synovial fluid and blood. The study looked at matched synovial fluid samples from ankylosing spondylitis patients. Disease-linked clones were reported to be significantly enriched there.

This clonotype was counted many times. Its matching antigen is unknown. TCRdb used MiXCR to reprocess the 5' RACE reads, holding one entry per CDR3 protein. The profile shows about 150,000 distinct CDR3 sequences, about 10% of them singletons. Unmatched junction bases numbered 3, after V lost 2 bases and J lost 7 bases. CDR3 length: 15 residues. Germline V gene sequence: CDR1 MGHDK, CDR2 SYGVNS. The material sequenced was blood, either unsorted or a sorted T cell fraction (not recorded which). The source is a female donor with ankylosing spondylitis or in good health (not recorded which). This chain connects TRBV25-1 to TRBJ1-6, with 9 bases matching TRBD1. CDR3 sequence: CASSEPTGGNSPLHF. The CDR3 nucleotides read TGTGCCAGCAGTGAACCGACAGGGGGGAATTCACCCCTCCACTTT.